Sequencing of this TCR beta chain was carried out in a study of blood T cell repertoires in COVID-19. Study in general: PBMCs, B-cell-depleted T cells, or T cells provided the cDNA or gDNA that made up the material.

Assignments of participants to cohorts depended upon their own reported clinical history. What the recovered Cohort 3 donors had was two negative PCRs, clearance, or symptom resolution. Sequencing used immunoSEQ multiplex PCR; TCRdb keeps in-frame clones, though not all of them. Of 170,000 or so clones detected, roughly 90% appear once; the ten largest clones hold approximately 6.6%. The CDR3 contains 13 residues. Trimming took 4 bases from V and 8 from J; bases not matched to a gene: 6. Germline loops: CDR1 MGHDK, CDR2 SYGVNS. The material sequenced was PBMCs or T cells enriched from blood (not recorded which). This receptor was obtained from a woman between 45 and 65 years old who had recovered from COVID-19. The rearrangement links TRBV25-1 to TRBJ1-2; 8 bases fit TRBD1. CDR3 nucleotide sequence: TGTGCCAGCAGTGCACTGACAGGGGTCGGCTACACCTTC. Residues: CASSALTGVGYTF.